The text below deals with one T cell receptor (beta chain). Its antigen is as yet unknown. The data derive from a study of T-cell reconstitution after alpha-beta-depleted transplantation in children. Study observations and caveats: One year after transplant, T-cell counts and diversity came mostly from newly produced T cells.

Unique molecular identifiers were used in preparing the TCRbeta library. MiXCR, applied by TCRdb to the PCR reads, yields one record per CDR3 protein. The sample shows some 450,000 distinct CDR3 sequences, 43% of them seen only once. The germline CDR1 and CDR2 sequences are MNHNS and SASEGT. V was shortened by 6 bases and J by 5 bases, with 12 bases between the two germline ends. This CDR3 has 13 amino acids. This sequence originates from a girl aged 2 to 10 with aplastic anemia, due to receive a stem cell transplant. V is TRBV6-1 and J is TRBJ2-3; a possible D gene is TRBD2 (6 bases). The material sequenced was PBMCs, taken before TCRalphabeta/CD19-depleted stem cell transplant. The CDR3 sequence is CASRTGAVDTQYF. The CDR3 DNA reads as TGTGCCAGCAGGACGGGAGCCGTAGATACGCAGTATTTT.